These T cell receptor beta chains were read from a single sample in a study of T cell repertoires in cytomegalovirus infection. TCRdb re-derived calls from the reads in MiXCR, one entry per CDR3 protein. This table has around 550,000 distinct CDR3 sequences, 26% appearing once. The sequenced sample was PBMCs. The receptors shown here come from a human donor in good health (CMV status not recorded). Some clones in this sample may be carry-over from other donors' samples. Each CDR3 is given with its conserved first and last residue. The D gene is left open where the match is weak. Size is omitted from some rows. Given values are once, few, many or a class for expanded clones.

J gene: TRBJ2-2
clone size: few
D gene: -
V gene: TRBV7-9
CDR3 DNA: TGTGCCAGCAGCTCCTCATGGGCCGGGGAGCTGTTTTTT
CDR3 protein: CASSSSWAGELFF

J gene: TRBJ1-5
clone size: -
D gene: -
V gene: TRBV12-3/TRBV12-4
CDR3 DNA: TGTGCCAGCAGTTCCAGTGGTCCCAGCAATCAGCCCCAGCATTTT
CDR3 protein: CASSSSGPSNQPQHF

J gene: TRBJ1-1
clone size: many
D gene: TRBD1
V gene: TRBV7-6
CDR3 DNA: TGTGCCAGCAGCCCCGGGACAGGGGGCCACACTGAAGCTTTCTTT
CDR3 protein: CASSPGTGGHTEAFF

J gene: TRBJ2-3
clone size: few
D gene: TRBD2
V gene: TRBV20-1
CDR3 DNA: TGCAGTGCTAGAGGCGCGGGAGGGTCCCCCGATACGCAGTATTTT
CDR3 protein: CSARGAGGSPDTQYF

J gene: TRBJ2-5
clone size: many
D gene: -
V gene: TRBV7-7
CDR3 DNA: TGTGCTAGCAGCTTAGCGCAGGGGTCGAGGGGTGAGACCCAGTACTTC
CDR3 protein: CASSLAQGSRGETQYF

J gene: TRBJ2-3
clone size: few
D gene: -
V gene: TRBV20-1
CDR3 DNA: TGCAGTGCTAGATCAGCGGCACGATCTAGCACAGATACGCAGTATTTT
CDR3 protein: CSARSAARSSTDTQYF

J gene: TRBJ2-3
clone size: -
D gene: TRBD2
V gene: TRBV6-5
CDR3 DNA: TGTGCCAGCAGTTACTCGAAACTAGCGGGACCCCCCGGTACGCAGTATTTT
CDR3 protein: CASSYSKLAGPPGTQYF

J gene: TRBJ2-5
clone size: -
D gene: TRBD2
V gene: TRBV6-6
CDR3 DNA: TGTGCCAGCAGTGTGGAGACTAGCGGGAGAGAGACCCAGTACTTC
CDR3 protein: CASSVETSGRETQYF

J gene: TRBJ2-1
clone size: many
D gene: TRBD1
V gene: TRBV12-3/TRBV12-4
CDR3 DNA: TGTGCCAGCAGCCAAGGGGGCCATGAGCAGTTCTTC
CDR3 protein: CASSQGGHEQFF

J gene: TRBJ2-5
clone size: -
D gene: TRBD2
V gene: TRBV7-9
CDR3 DNA: TGTGCCAGCAGCTCGTTGGGGACTAGCGTCCAAGAGACCCAGTACTTC
CDR3 protein: CASSSLGTSVQETQYF

J gene: TRBJ2-2
clone size: -
D gene: TRBD2
V gene: TRBV24-1
CDR3 DNA: TGTGCCACCAGTGATGGAATGCGGGAGACCACCGGGGAGCTGTTTTTT
CDR3 protein: CATSDGMRETTGELFF

J gene: TRBJ1-1
clone size: -
D gene: TRBD1
V gene: TRBV7-2
CDR3 DNA: TGTGCCAGCAGCTGGACAGGGGAATCCACTGAAGCTTTCTTT
CDR3 protein: CASSWTGESTEAFF

J gene: TRBJ2-1
clone size: -
D gene: -
V gene: TRBV12-3/TRBV12-4
CDR3 DNA: TGTGCCAGCAGTTTCCGCCGACTAGGCCACAATGAGCAGTTCTTC
CDR3 protein: CASSFRRLGHNEQFF

J gene: TRBJ2-1
clone size: many
D gene: TRBD2
V gene: TRBV6-1
CDR3 DNA: TGTGCCAGCAGAAGGAGGAATCGGGAGGGCCCAAGGGCCAATGAGCAGTTCTTC
CDR3 protein: CASRRRNREGPRANEQFF